The source of this TCR beta chain is a study of cytomegalovirus exposure and HLA in healthy donors. Overall study results and limits: The investigators catalogued 150 or so TCR beta chains as cytomegalovirus-associated.

The count of this clone is one. Its specificity is not known. Data came from immunoSEQ multiplex PCR; TCRdb stores just in-frame clones and leaves some out. Here the sample spans some 250,000 clones, around 90% being singletons. The CDR3 runs to 16 residues. V was cut by 3 bases and J by 2 bases, with 17 bases left in between. The germline CDR1 and CDR2 sequences are SGDLS and YYNGEE. The donors were part of the validation cohort, which consisted of roughly 120 subjects and was separate from the first cohort of about 650 subjects. Sequences were obtained from PBMCs. This sequence joins TRBV9 and TRBJ2-5, with D possibly being TRBD2 (5 bases). The receptor's source is a woman younger than 35 in good health and CMV-seronegative. The CDR3 DNA follows: TGTGCCAGCAGCGCACACACGGCTGGAGGACAAGAGACCCAGTACTTC. It yields the protein CASSAHTAGGQETQYF.